This T cell receptor beta chain was captured in a study of T cells in Graves' hyperthyroidism and ophthalmopathy. CDR3 length: 14 amino acids. Per the germline V gene, CDR1 is SQVTM and CDR2 is ANQGSEA. This clonotype occurred once. Researchers took RNA transcripts and amplified the TCR beta CDR3 regions from them. First-round RT-PCR targeting the TCR CDR3 was performed with the HTBI primer set. Each CDR3 protein gets one entry after TCRdb re-called the multiplex PCR reads with MiXCR. Among more than 650,000 distinct CDR3 sequences listed, 12% to 15% were seen once. The chain couples TRBV29-1 to TRBJ2-1; 9 nucleotides line up with TRBD1. Specimen: blood. This sequence originates from a woman younger than 35 with Graves' hyperthyroidism. CDR3 amino acids: CSAADRGTYNEQFF. The DNA of the CDR3 is TGCAGTGCTGCCGACAGGGGGACCTACAATGAGCAGTTCTTC.